This is a list of T cell receptor beta chains from one sample in a study of shared clonotypes between healthy human individuals. Generated by immunoSEQ multiplex PCR, the TCRdb table keeps only in-frame clones and is missing some. The data contain over 95,000 clones, 55% to 70% of them singletons. The sample consisted of memory CD8+ T cells sorted from blood. The receptors here all came from a woman aged 30 to 39 in good health. The CDR3 runs from the conserved cysteine through the conserved F or W. D genes are given only for firm matches. Not every row has a clone size; where given, it reads once, few, many or a size class.

d_gene: .
j_gene: TRBJ2-3
abundance: .
v_gene: TRBV28
CDR3nt: TGTGCCAGCAGTTTACCCCCTTGGGTCCCCCCAGATACGCAGTATTTT
CDR3aa: CASSLPPWVPPDTQYF

d_gene: .
j_gene: TRBJ1-5
abundance: .
v_gene: TRBV2
CDR3nt: TGTGCCAGCAGTCCCCAATCAGGTCAGCCCCAGCATTTT
CDR3aa: CASSPQSGQPQHF

d_gene: TRBD2
j_gene: TRBJ2-7
abundance: once
v_gene: TRBV10-2
CDR3nt: TGTGCCAGCAGTGAAGGTCTAGCGGGACTCCGGGGGGAGCAGTACTTC
CDR3aa: CASSEGLAGLRGEQYF

d_gene: .
j_gene: TRBJ2-1
abundance: .
v_gene: TRBV7-9
CDR3nt: TGTGCCAGCAGCTTAGGTAGCGGCGGACCCAATGAGCAGTTCTTC
CDR3aa: CASSLGSGGPNEQFF

d_gene: .
j_gene: TRBJ1-2
abundance: .
v_gene: TRBV27
CDR3nt: TGTGCCAGCAGTTTGGCGGGAACAGGGATTTATGGCTACACCTTC
CDR3aa: CASSLAGTGIYGYTF

d_gene: .
j_gene: TRBJ2-3
abundance: .
v_gene: TRBV27
CDR3nt: TGTGCCAGCAGTTTAGGGGGAAGCACAGATACGCAGTATTTT
CDR3aa: CASSLGGSTDTQYF

d_gene: .
j_gene: TRBJ2-7
abundance: .
v_gene: TRBV6-1
CDR3nt: TGTGCCAGCAGTCGACCGGGTTACGAGCAGTACTTC
CDR3aa: CASSRPGYEQYF

d_gene: TRBD1
j_gene: TRBJ1-1
abundance: .
v_gene: TRBV11-3
CDR3nt: TGTGCCAGCAGCGCGCAGGGGGCTGTCACTGAAGCTTTCTTT
CDR3aa: CASSAQGAVTEAFF

d_gene: .
j_gene: TRBJ2-7
abundance: few
v_gene: TRBV25-1
CDR3nt: TGTGCCAGCAGTGAATATGGTAGCTCCTACGAGCAGTACTTC
CDR3aa: CASSEYGSSYEQYF

d_gene: .
j_gene: TRBJ2-1
abundance: many
v_gene: TRBV6-4
CDR3nt: TGTGCCAGCAGTGACTCAGTTTCCTCCTACAATGAGCAGTTCTTC
CDR3aa: CASSDSVSSYNEQFF

d_gene: TRBD1
j_gene: TRBJ1-2
abundance: .
v_gene: TRBV11-2
CDR3nt: TGTGCCAGCAGCATCCGGGACAGGGGCCGATATGGCTACACCTTC
CDR3aa: CASSIRDRGRYGYTF

d_gene: TRBD2
j_gene: TRBJ2-3
abundance: .
v_gene: TRBV9
CDR3nt: TGTGCCAGCAGCAAAGGGGCTAGCGGATTCACAGATACGCAGTATTTT
CDR3aa: CASSKGASGFTDTQYF

d_gene: TRBD2
j_gene: TRBJ2-1
abundance: .
v_gene: TRBV29-1
CDR3nt: TGCAGCGTTGTGGGGGTCTCGGTAGCGGGAACCTACAATGAGCAGTTCTTC
CDR3aa: CSVVGVSVAGTYNEQFF

d_gene: TRBD1
j_gene: TRBJ1-6
abundance: .
v_gene: TRBV28
CDR3nt: TGTGCCAGCAGTTCCCAGGGGGGGGCCAATTCACCCCTCCACTTT
CDR3aa: CASSSQGGANSPLHF

d_gene: TRBD2
j_gene: TRBJ2-3
abundance: many
v_gene: TRBV6-1
CDR3nt: TGTGCCAGCAGTGACCTAGCGGGAGGATCCGATACGCAGTATTTT
CDR3aa: CASSDLAGGSDTQYF